This T cell receptor beta chain comes out of a study of shared clonotypes between healthy human individuals. Background on the study: The donors, a couple of women and a few men, were aged 18 to 49.

This CDR3 has 17 amino acids. Per germline, CDR1 MDHEN and CDR2 SYDVKM. V lost 6 bases, J lost 4 bases, and 14 bases stayed unmatched. Findings and caveats of the study: Against clonotypes common to all four donors, non-shared ones had lower generation probabilities. Sorted-subset samples were not fully sequenced, rarefaction indicated.

Libraries were prepared by immunoSEQ multiplex PCR; TCRdb keeps only in-frame clonotypes and omits some of them. This table holds roughly 1 million clones, around 76% found once. As regards this clone: What it binds is not known.

The source is a man aged 18 to 35 in good health. Sequences were obtained from memory CD4+ T cells sorted from blood. Subset of the sample: CD45RA-negative fraction. V gene TRBV28 combines with J gene TRBJ2-2; 7 positions match TRBD1. The CDR3: CASSPQPTGVGTGELFF. The CDR3 DNA is TGTGCCAGCAGCCCGCAACCTACAGGGGTCGGCACCGGGGAGCTGTTTTTT.